The rows below give T cell receptor beta chains drawn from one sample of a study of control samples from healthy donors and cancer patients. Profiled with immunoSEQ multiplex PCR; TCRdb holds only in-frame clones, not every one. This sample carries some 130,000 clones, roughly 92% of them seen once, and the ten largest clones take around 11%. Specimen: blood. The receptors originated from a man younger than 45 in good health. Each CDR3 is given with its conserved first and last residue. D genes are given only for firm matches. For some rows the clone size is stated as once, few or many, or as a class when expanded; others skip it.

size,J,D,V,CDR3,DNA
NA,TRBJ2-7,TRBD2,TRBV11-3,CASSLGAGEVYEQYF,TGTGCCAGCAGCTTGGGAGCGGGAGAGGTGTACGAGCAGTACTTC
NA,TRBJ2-5,NA,TRBV5-6,CASSNKGETQYF,TGTGCCAGCAGCAACAAGGGAGAGACCCAGTACTTC
NA,TRBJ1-2,NA,TRBV9,CASSVRQTYTF,TGTGCCAGCAGCGTTAGACAGACTTACACCTTC
NA,TRBJ2-3,TRBD2,TRBV6-2/TRBV6-3,CASSSGLADTDTQYF,TGTGCCAGCAGTTCCGGACTAGCGGATACAGATACGCAGTATTTT
few,TRBJ1-5,TRBD1,TRBV27,CASSNTGVNQPQHF,TGTGCCAGCAGTAACACAGGGGTGAATCAGCCCCAGCATTTT
NA,TRBJ1-4,TRBD1,TRBV7-8,CASRPGGWRSSEKLFF,TGTGCCAGCAGGCCAGGGGGATGGAGAAGTTCTGAAAAACTGTTTTTT
few,TRBJ1-2,TRBD1,TRBV7-9,CASSLAGTASGYTF,TGTGCCAGCAGCTTAGCCGGGACAGCGAGTGGCTACACCTTC
NA,TRBJ1-4,NA,TRBV11-3,CASSLRGATNEKLFF,TGTGCCAGCAGCTTAAGAGGGGCCACTAATGAAAAACTGTTTTTT
NA,TRBJ2-1,TRBD2,TRBV11-2,CASSLDPGLAGEQFF,TGTGCCAGCAGCTTAGACCCCGGACTAGCGGGTGAGCAGTTCTTC
NA,TRBJ2-1,NA,TRBV6-6,CASSKGVGTYNEQFF,TGTGCCAGCAGTAAAGGGGTGGGCACCTACAATGAGCAGTTCTTC
NA,TRBJ2-3,NA,TRBV4-1,CASSHIDLGISTDTQYF,TGCGCCAGCAGTCACATAGATTTGGGGATCAGCACAGATACGCAGTATTTT
NA,TRBJ1-2,NA,TRBV6-5,CASSYMGGIGYGYTF,TGTGCCAGCAGTTACATGGGGGGCATCGGCTATGGCTACACCTTC
NA,TRBJ2-3,NA,TRBV5-4,CASSLDPTDTQYF,TGTGCCAGCTCTCTAGACCCCACAGATACGCAGTATTTT
NA,TRBJ2-1,TRBD2,TRBV2,CASTGTSGKVGEQFF,TGTGCCAGCACCGGGACTAGCGGGAAGGTGGGTGAGCAGTTCTTC
NA,TRBJ1-5,TRBD1,TRBV2,CASNPQGVGNQPQHF,TGTGCCAGCAACCCGCAGGGGGTAGGCAATCAGCCCCAGCATTTT
NA,TRBJ2-7,TRBD1,TRBV9,CASSPGQGAAYEQYF,TGTGCCAGCAGCCCCGGACAGGGGGCCGCCTACGAGCAGTACTTC
NA,TRBJ2-1,NA,TRBV9,CASSVGLRLTYNEQFF,TGTGCCAGCAGCGTAGGTCTCAGATTGACCTACAATGAGCAGTTCTTC
NA,TRBJ1-2,TRBD1,TRBV6-5,CASSYSGQSYGYTF,TGTGCCAGCAGTTACTCGGGACAGTCCTATGGCTACACCTTC
NA,TRBJ1-3,TRBD1,TRBV9,CASSPGTGSGNTIYF,TGTGCCAGCAGCCCTGGGACAGGGTCTGGAAACACCATATATTTT
NA,TRBJ2-7,TRBD1,TRBV2,CASRRPGQGSYEQYF,TGTGCCAGCAGGAGACCGGGACAGGGTTCTTACGAGCAGTACTTC
NA,TRBJ2-7,NA,TRBV27,CASSFGSGTGQYF,TGTGCCAGCAGTTTTGGGTCCGGGACCGGGCAGTACTTC
NA,TRBJ1-2,TRBD1,TRBV7-2,CASSVGTARANYGYTF,TGTGCCAGCAGCGTAGGGACAGCCCGGGCCAACTATGGCTACACCTTC
NA,TRBJ1-3,NA,TRBV30,CAYRQASGNTIYF,TGTGCCTATAGACAGGCCTCTGGAAACACCATATATTTT
NA,TRBJ2-1,NA,TRBV27,CASTLGRGVWDEQFF,TGTGCCAGCACCCTTGGTAGGGGGGTTTGGGATGAGCAGTTCTTC
NA,TRBJ1-1,NA,TRBV19,CASSSRQANTEAFF,TGTGCCAGTAGTAGCCGACAAGCTAACACTGAAGCTTTCTTT
NA,TRBJ1-3,NA,TRBV9,CASSSTAYSGNTIYF,TGTGCCAGCAGTAGTACAGCCTACTCTGGAAACACCATATATTTT
NA,TRBJ1-3,NA,TRBV9,CASSPTHMSGNTIYF,TGTGCCAGCAGCCCAACGCACATGTCCGGAAACACCATATATTTT
NA,TRBJ2-7,NA,TRBV5-4,CASSNRRDSSYEQYF,TGTGCCAGCAGCAACCGGAGGGACTCTTCCTACGAGCAGTACTTC
NA,TRBJ2-1,TRBD2,TRBV4-3,CASSQEGGTSGRQFF,TGCGCCAGCAGCCAAGAGGGAGGGACTAGCGGGAGACAGTTCTTC
NA,TRBJ1-2,TRBD1,TRBV4-1,CASSQDVRQGAFF,TGCGCCAGCAGCCAAGATGTAAGACAGGGAGCCTTCTTC
NA,TRBJ1-2,TRBD1,TRBV29-1,CSVEGGQGAYGYTF,TGCAGCGTTGAAGGGGGGCAGGGGGCATATGGCTACACCTTC
NA,TRBJ2-3,TRBD2,TRBV28,CASSSHGLAVFTDTQYF,TGTGCCAGCAGTTCACACGGACTAGCGGTATTCACAGATACGCAGTATTTT
few,TRBJ2-1,TRBD2,TRBV6-4,CASSPSTGTSNEQFF,TGTGCCAGCAGTCCCTCCACCGGGACTAGCAATGAGCAGTTCTTC
NA,TRBJ2-7,TRBD1,TRBV9,CASSRQGTDEQYF,TGTGCCAGCAGCCGACAGGGTACCGACGAGCAGTACTTC
once,TRBJ2-2,NA,TRBV6-2/TRBV6-3,CASSYGAGELFF,TGTGCCAGCAGTTACGGGGCCGGGGAGCTGTTTTTT
NA,TRBJ2-1,NA,TRBV6-5,CASSSQAMGVEQFF,TGTGCCAGCAGTTCACAGGCTATGGGAGTTGAGCAGTTCTTC
NA,TRBJ1-2,TRBD1,TRBV24-1,CASSGGSNYGYTF,TGTGCCTCCTCAGGGGGCAGTAACTATGGCTACACCTTC
NA,TRBJ2-5,NA,TRBV7-9,CASSFPRAPGETQYF,TGTGCCAGCAGCTTCCCCCGGGCCCCCGGGGAGACCCAGTACTTC
once,TRBJ2-1,NA,TRBV30,CAWRGGDTRRSYNEQFF,TGTGCCTGGAGGGGGGGGGACACAAGGAGATCCTACAATGAGCAGTTCTTC
NA,TRBJ2-7,NA,TRBV2,CASSGSSYEQYF,TGTGCCAGCAGCGGGTCCTCCTACGAGCAGTACTTC
NA,TRBJ2-7,TRBD2,TRBV7-6,CASSLAPSGRGYEQYF,TGTGCCAGCAGCTTAGCCCCTAGCGGGAGAGGGTACGAGCAGTACTTC
NA,TRBJ2-7,TRBD1,TRBV27,CASSPGTGVFHEQYF,TGTGCCAGCAGTCCGGGGACAGGGGTCTTCCACGAGCAGTACTTC
NA,TRBJ2-7,NA,TRBV13,CASSRGLHSYEQYF,TGTGCCAGCAGCCGTGGGTTGCACTCCTACGAGCAGTACTTC
NA,TRBJ2-1,TRBD2,TRBV5-1,CASSPTRLAGGPANEQFF,TGCGCCAGCAGCCCAACGAGACTAGCGGGAGGGCCTGCGAATGAGCAGTTCTTC